The clone carrying this T cell receptor beta chain was observed a handful of times. These data belong to a study of blood T cell repertoires in COVID-19. Study information: Whether acute or convalescent, the COVID-19 samples came from the United States, Italy and Spain. Sample material is recorded as cDNA or gDNA derived from T cells, B-cell-depleted T cells, or PBMCs.

Germline V lookup: CDR1 LGHDT, CDR2 YNNKEL (reference sequence). There are 14 residues in the CDR3. With V trimmed by 7 bases and J by 0 bases, 4 bases remained unmatched. How the authors handled the data: Amplification of reference gene primers was used by the study to estimate nucleated cell counts. Clones were sequenced by immunoSEQ multiplex PCR, and TCRdb holds only the in-frame ones, with some missing. Clone size and V and J calls were adopted from that table, with D and trimming inferred from the DNA. The sample gives about 250,000 clones, about 80% of which show up once; more than 7% is in the top ten.

This receptor was obtained from a man aged 80 or over with acute or convalescent COVID-19. Sample: peripheral blood. The chain joins TRBV3-1 (or the pseudogene TRBV3-2) to TRBJ2-7; 9 nucleotides align to TRBD2. CDR3 sequence reads: CASNLAGTSYEQYF. CDR3 coding DNA: TGTGCCAGCAACCTAGCGGGGACCTCCTACGAGCAGTACTTC.